This note documents a single T cell receptor beta chain sequence. What it binds is unknown. V lost 5 bases and J lost 2; bases outside the gene matches: 2. CDR3 length: 14 residues. The germline V gene encodes CDR1 LNHNV and CDR2 YYDKDF (reference sequence). Following extraction, RNA underwent reverse transcription to cDNA, which served as the sequencing template. Repertoires were generated with immunoSEQ multiplex PCR, while TCRdb's copy carries only in-frame clones and drops some. The sample has about 180,000 clones; just under 60% are singletons. The data are from a study of CD8+ T cells in alopecia areata. Background on the study: A regimen of oral tofacitinib, 5 to 10 mg twice daily, was given to treated patients. Study observations and caveats: With patients, TCR sharing proved less clear than in mice, a difference possibly related to HLA.

The source of this sequence is a human donor with alopecia areata. Source: CD4+ T cells sorted from blood, taken at week 0. J is TRBJ2-7 and V is TRBV15, with 11 bases identical to TRBD1. Here the CDR3 DNA reads TGTGCCACCAGCCGGGACAGGGGGACCTACGAGCAGTACTTC. Its protein product is CATSRDRGTYEQYF.